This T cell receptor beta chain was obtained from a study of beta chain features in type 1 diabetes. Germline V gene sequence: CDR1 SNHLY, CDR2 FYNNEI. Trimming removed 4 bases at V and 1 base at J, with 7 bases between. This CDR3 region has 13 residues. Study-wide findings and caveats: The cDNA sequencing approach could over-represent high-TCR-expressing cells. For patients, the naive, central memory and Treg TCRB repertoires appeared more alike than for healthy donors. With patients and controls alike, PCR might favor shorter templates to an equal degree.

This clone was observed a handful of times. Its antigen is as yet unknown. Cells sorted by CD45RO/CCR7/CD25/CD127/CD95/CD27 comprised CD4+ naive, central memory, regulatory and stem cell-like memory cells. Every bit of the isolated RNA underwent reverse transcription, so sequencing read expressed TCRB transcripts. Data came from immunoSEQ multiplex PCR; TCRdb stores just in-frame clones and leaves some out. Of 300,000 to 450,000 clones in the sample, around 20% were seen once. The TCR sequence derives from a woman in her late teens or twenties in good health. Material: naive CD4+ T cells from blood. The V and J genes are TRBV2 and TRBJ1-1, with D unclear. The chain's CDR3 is CASSVTGNTEAFF. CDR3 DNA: TGTGCCAGCAGTGTGACGGGGAACACTGAAGCTTTCTTT.